This is a list of T cell receptor beta chains from one sample in a study of cytomegalovirus exposure and HLA in healthy donors. Clones were sequenced by immunoSEQ multiplex PCR, and TCRdb holds only the in-frame ones, with some missing. The sample contains 100,000 to 150,000 clones, 82% of which appear only once. The specimen sequenced was PBMCs. The receptors stem from a male donor in good health and CMV-seropositive. The CDR3 runs from the conserved cysteine through the conserved F or W. D genes are given only for firm matches. Size values are once, few and many counts, or a class for expanded clones, and some rows have none.

J,size,D,V,DNA,CDR3
TRBJ2-7,few,TRBD2,TRBV7-9,TGTGCCAGCAGCTTAACGAAAAGCGGGAGGACCCCCTACGAGCAGTACTTC,CASSLTKSGRTPYEQYF
TRBJ2-3,.,TRBD1,TRBV9,TGTGCCAGCAGCGTAGAGGGGGCCAGCACAGATACGCAGTATTTT,CASSVEGASTDTQYF
TRBJ2-1,.,.,TRBV9,TGTGCCAGCAGCGCCGATACAGGGAATGAGCAGTTCTTC,CASSADTGNEQFF
TRBJ2-7,.,TRBD2,TRBV9,TGTGCCAGCAGCGCCCCCGCGGGAGGGCCAGGCGAGCAGTACTTC,CASSAPAGGPGEQYF
TRBJ1-1,.,TRBD1,TRBV5-1,TGCGCCAGCATAGGGGGCGCGGGGAACACTGAAGCTTTCTTT,CASIGGAGNTEAFF
TRBJ1-2,.,.,TRBV19,TGTGCCAGTAGTATCGGCAGGGGCTATGGCTACACCTTC,CASSIGRGYGYTF
TRBJ2-1,.,.,TRBV29-1,TGCAGCGTTGTCGAAGGGGGCAATGAGCAGTTCTTC,CSVVEGGNEQFF
TRBJ2-7,.,.,TRBV14,TGTGCCAGCAGCGCAGCGGCCCGGGACTACGAGCAGTACTTC,CASSAAARDYEQYF
TRBJ2-2,.,TRBD2,TRBV29-1,TGCAGCGTTAGCGGGAGGGTTGGCACCGGGGAGCTGTTTTTT,CSVSGRVGTGELFF
TRBJ2-7,.,TRBD2,TRBV28,TGTGCCAGCAGTCCACTCAGCGGGAGCTCCTACGAGCAGTACTTC,CASSPLSGSSYEQYF
TRBJ2-7,.,TRBD2,TRBV28,TGTGCCAGCAGTTTACGCGCGGGACTAGGTAATGGTGAGCAGTACTTC,CASSLRAGLGNGEQYF
TRBJ1-2,once,TRBD1,TRBV19,TGTGCCTGTAGTATTCAACAGGGGGCAGCTAACTATGGCTACACCTTC,CACSIQQGAANYGYTF
TRBJ1-2,.,.,TRBV10-3,TGTGCCATCAGTGAAGGTCCAGTCCAGAGGTATGGCTACACCTTC,CAISEGPVQRYGYTF
TRBJ1-2,.,TRBD1,TRBV6-1,TGTGCCAGCGGGGAGACAGGGGTACGCTATGGCTACACCTTC,CASGETGVRYGYTF
TRBJ2-7,few,TRBD1,TRBV7-2,TGTGCCAGCAGCTTAGCACGGACAGGGGGCTACGAGCAGTACTTC,CASSLARTGGYEQYF
TRBJ2-3,.,.,TRBV18,TGTGCCAGCTCAACCACCGGAGCGGGTCGGGGCACAGATACGCAGTATTTT,CASSTTGAGRGTDTQYF
TRBJ1-2,.,TRBD1,TRBV6-6,TGTGCCAGCAGGCAAGGACAGGGGATGGGCTACACCTTC,CASRQGQGMGYTF
TRBJ2-4,.,.,TRBV30,TGTGCCTGGAGCGGAAGGGGTCTGAAAAACAGTCAGTACTTC,CAWSGRGLKNSQYF
TRBJ2-7,.,TRBD2,TRBV28,TGTGCCAGCAGTACCCTCGGGGGGGGCGCCTACGAGCAGTACTTC,CASSTLGGGAYEQYF
TRBJ2-1,.,.,TRBV4-2,TGTGCCAGCAGCCAAGAAAATGTGAGAGCTGAGCAGTTCTTC,CASSQENVRAEQFF
TRBJ2-3,once,TRBD2,TRBV6-4,TGTGCCAGCAGTCAAGCGGGAGCCCTCACAGATACGCAGTATTTT,CASSQAGALTDTQYF
TRBJ2-5,.,.,TRBV25-1,TGTGCCAGCAGAGGGGGATCGAGGGAGACCCAGTACTTC,CASRGGSRETQYF
TRBJ1-3,.,.,TRBV19,TGTGCCAGTACCTCGCCCCCGGGTAGGTCCGGAAACACCATATATTTT,CASTSPPGRSGNTIYF
TRBJ1-2,.,TRBD1,TRBV7-3,TGTGCCAGCTCAATGGTCGGGGGGACAGGGGACCATGGCTACACCTTC,CASSMVGGTGDHGYTF
TRBJ1-5,.,.,TRBV19,TGTGCCAGTAGGCCGACATTTAGCAATCAGCCCCAGCATTTT,CASRPTFSNQPQHF
TRBJ2-5,.,TRBD1,TRBV5-1,TGCGCCAGCAGCTTGGGACAGGGGTCGGAGACCCAGTACTTC,CASSLGQGSETQYF
TRBJ2-7,few,.,TRBV27,TGTGCCAGCAGTTTTACAGTTGGCTACGAGCAGTACTTC,CASSFTVGYEQYF
TRBJ1-2,.,TRBD1,TRBV19,TGTGCCAGTAGGGACAGGGGGCACTATGGCTACACCTTC,CASRDRGHYGYTF
TRBJ2-1,.,.,TRBV21-1,TGTGCCAGCAGCTTCAGGTCCTCATTCTTC,CASSFRSSFF
TRBJ2-3,.,TRBD2,TRBV28,TGTGCCAGCAGCAAGACTAGCGGGGGCACAGATACGCAGTATTTT,CASSKTSGGTDTQYF
TRBJ2-2,.,.,TRBV7-9,TGTGCCAGCAGCTTAGCGCAGGCGAACACCGGGGAGCTGTTTTTT,CASSLAQANTGELFF
TRBJ1-1,.,TRBD1,TRBV5-1,TGCGCCAGCAGGTTGACAGGGGGGATGAACACTGAAGCTTTCTTT,CASRLTGGMNTEAFF
TRBJ2-1,.,.,TRBV4-3,TGCGCCAGCAGCCAAGTGCCTCAGCGGAGCTCCTACAATGAGCAGTTCTTC,CASSQVPQRSSYNEQFF
TRBJ1-1,.,TRBD1,TRBV29-1,TGCAGCGTCCCTACCGGGACAGGGGCTAGAAACACTGAAGCTTTCTTT,CSVPTGTGARNTEAFF
TRBJ1-6,few,.,TRBV25-1,TGTGCCAGCAGCTGTCCCTCACCCCTCCACTTT,CASSCPSPLHF
TRBJ2-1,once,TRBD1,TRBV6-6,TGTGCCAGCCTATCACCCGGGACAGCTCCAAGGGAGCAGTTCTTC,CASLSPGTAPREQFF